Reported below is one T cell receptor (beta chain). As yet, its antigen is unknown. The sample originates from a study of shared clonotypes between healthy human individuals. The wider study: The cohort comprised a couple of women and a few men. Their ages spanned 18 to 49 years. Study-wide findings and caveats: Sequencing depth was predicted to influence how clonotypes are shared among donors. Larger estimated richness was generally recorded for naive subsets relative to memory subsets.

Donors were healthy HIV-negative adults without recently reported acute infections or vaccinations. Measured with immunoSEQ multiplex PCR; TCRdb has only the in-frame clones, and not every one. The sample has a few million clones, 92% seen once. The CDR3 runs 16 residues. V lost 4 bases to trimming and J lost 5 bases; unmatched junction nucleotides: 11. Per the germline V gene, CDR1 is MDHEN and CDR2 is SYDVKM. This clonotype was obtained from a man aged 18 to 30 in good health. Some clones in this sample may be carry-over from other donors' samples. Sequences were obtained from naive CD4+ T cells from PBMCs. Subset given: CD45RA+ positively selected. The chain links TRBV28 to TRBJ1-5; 7 bases are shared with TRBD1. The CDR3 DNA follows: TGTGCCAGCAGTTCCAGGGCAGGGGGTGCATATCAGCCCCAGCATTTT. Amino acid sequence: CASSSRAGGAYQPQHF.